This TCR beta chain was documented in a study of early T cells in non-severe SARS-CoV-2 infection. Unique molecular identifiers (one per individual cDNA molecule) were attached. MiXCR was run by TCRdb on the 5' RACE reads, yielding one entry per CDR3 protein. The table lists 64,000 or so distinct CDR3 sequences, 11% of them singletons. General observations from the study: Reliance on VDJdb matching favored anti-spike CD8 responses; private and CD4 specificities were missed.

A remark on this clonotype: Its antigen is as yet unknown.

The CDR3 sequence is 16 residues long. With 6 bases removed from V and 3 bases from J, the gap between germline ends came to 15 bases. The germline V gene has CDR1 KGHSH and CDR2 LQKENI. The sequencing used whole blood, collected at baseline. The clonotype was recovered from an adult who was a healthcare worker with PCR-confirmed SARS-CoV-2 infection or an uninfected control (not recorded which). This chain links TRBV18 with TRBJ1-6, with TRBD1 as a possible D gene (6 bases). The CDR3 bases are TGTGCCAGCTCGCTACTACAGGGAAACTATAATTCACCCCTCCACTTT. Its translation: CASSLLQGNYNSPLHF.